This T cell receptor beta chain came from a study of CD8 T cells in ankylosing spondylitis. Study-level points and caveats: There was a TCR beta motif, made of 7 to 9 highly homologous variants, that appeared characteristic of ankylosing spondylitis blood.

Worth noting for this clonotype: Its antigen is not identified.

The CDR3 runs to 14 residues. Trimming took off 6 bases at V and 0 bases at J, with 9 bases between the two ends. Germline CDR1 MNHNS, CDR2 SASEGT. Generation of TCR beta libraries employed quantitative 5'-RACE incorporating molecular barcodes. TCRdb called the 5' RACE reads again in MiXCR, with one record for every CDR3 protein. The top ten hold 5% to 7.5% of the sample, which has hundreds of thousands of distinct CDR3 sequences, roughly 25% seen once. Input material: blood, either unsorted or a sorted T cell fraction (not recorded which). This TCR was sampled from a male donor with ankylosing spondylitis or in good health (not recorded which). V usage is TRBV6-1 and J usage is TRBJ2-1, with unresolved D. The CDR3 is CASRRISSYNEQFF. Here the CDR3 DNA reads TGTGCCAGCAGGCGTATTAGCTCCTACAATGAGCAGTTCTTC.